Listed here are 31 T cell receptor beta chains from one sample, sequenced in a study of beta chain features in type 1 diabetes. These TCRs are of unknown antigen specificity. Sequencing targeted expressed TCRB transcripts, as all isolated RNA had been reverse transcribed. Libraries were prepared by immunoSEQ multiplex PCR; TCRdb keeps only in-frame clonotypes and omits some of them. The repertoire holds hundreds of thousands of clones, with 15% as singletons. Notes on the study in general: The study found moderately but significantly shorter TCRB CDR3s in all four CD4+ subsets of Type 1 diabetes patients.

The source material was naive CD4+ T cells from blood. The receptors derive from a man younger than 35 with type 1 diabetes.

The CDR3 DNA sequence: TGCAGCGTTGGGAGGCGACTCTCCTACGAGCAGTACTTC. Encoded protein: CSVGRRLSYEQYF. The V gene is TRBV29-1, the J gene TRBJ2-7; tentatively, D is TRBD2 (5 bases). V lost 4 bases, J lost 0 bases, and 10 bases lay in between. Germline assignment: CDR1 SQVTM and CDR2 ANQGSEA. The CDR3 is 13 residues long.

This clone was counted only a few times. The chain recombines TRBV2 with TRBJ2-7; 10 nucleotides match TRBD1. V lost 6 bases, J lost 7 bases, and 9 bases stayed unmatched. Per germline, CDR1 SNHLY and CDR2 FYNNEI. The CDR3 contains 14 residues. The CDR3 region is CASRPDRGPREQYF. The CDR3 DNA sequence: TGTGCCAGCAGGCCCGACAGGGGGCCTCGGGAGCAGTACTTC. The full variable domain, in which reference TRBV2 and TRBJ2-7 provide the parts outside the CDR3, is EPEVTQTPSHQVTQMGQEVILRCVPISNHLYFYWYRQILGQKVEFLVSFYNNEISEKSEIFDDQFSVERPDGSNFTLKIRSTKLEDSAMYFCASRPDRGPREQYFGPGTRLTVT.

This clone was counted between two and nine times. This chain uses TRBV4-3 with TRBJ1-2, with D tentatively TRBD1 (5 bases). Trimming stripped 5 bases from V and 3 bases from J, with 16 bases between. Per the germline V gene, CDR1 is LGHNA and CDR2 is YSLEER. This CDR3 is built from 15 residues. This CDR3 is CASSATREVYYGYTF. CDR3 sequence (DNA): TGCGCCAGCAGCGCAACCAGGGAGGTTTACTATGGCTACACCTTC.

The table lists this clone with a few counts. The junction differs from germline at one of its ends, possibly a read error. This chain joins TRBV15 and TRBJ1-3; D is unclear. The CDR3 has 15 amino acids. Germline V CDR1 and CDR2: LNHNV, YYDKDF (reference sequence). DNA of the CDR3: TGTGCCACCAGCAGAGGAGACGGTGGGAGCCGAGCGGTCCTTTTT. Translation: CATSRGDGGSRAVLF.

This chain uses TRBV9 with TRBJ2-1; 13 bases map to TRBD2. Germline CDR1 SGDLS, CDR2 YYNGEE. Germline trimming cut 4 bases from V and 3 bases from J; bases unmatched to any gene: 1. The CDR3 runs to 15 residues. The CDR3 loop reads CASSRTSGGYNEQFF. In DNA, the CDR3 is TGTGCCAGCAGCCGGACTAGCGGGGGCTACAATGAGCAGTTCTTC.

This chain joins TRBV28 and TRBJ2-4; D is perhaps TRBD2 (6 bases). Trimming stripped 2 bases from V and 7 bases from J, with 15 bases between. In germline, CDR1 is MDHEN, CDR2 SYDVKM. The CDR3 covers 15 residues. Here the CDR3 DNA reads TGTGCCAGCAGTTTAAACGGTTCAGGGAGGAACATTCAGTACTTC. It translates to CASSLNGSGRNIQYF.

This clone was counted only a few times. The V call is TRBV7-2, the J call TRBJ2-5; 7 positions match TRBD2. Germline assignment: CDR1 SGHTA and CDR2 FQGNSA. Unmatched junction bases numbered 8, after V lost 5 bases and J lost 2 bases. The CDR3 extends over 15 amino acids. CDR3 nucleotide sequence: TGTGCCAGCAGCCAGTGGGCTAGCGGTCAAGAGACCCAGTACTTC. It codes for CASSQWASGQETQYF. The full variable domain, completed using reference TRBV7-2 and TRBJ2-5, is GAGVSQSPSNKVTEKGKDVELRCDPISGHTALYWYRQSLGQGLEFLIYFQGNSAPDKSGLPSDRFSAERTGGSVSTLTIQRTQQEDSAVYLCASSQWASGQETQYFGPGTRLLVL.

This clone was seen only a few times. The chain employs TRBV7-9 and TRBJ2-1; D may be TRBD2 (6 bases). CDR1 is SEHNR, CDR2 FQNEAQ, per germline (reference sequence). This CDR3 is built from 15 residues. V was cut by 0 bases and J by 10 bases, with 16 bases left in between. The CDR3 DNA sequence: TGTGCCAGCAGCTTAGCGGAGGGGACCCTCAGGGAGCAGTTCTTC. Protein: CASSLAEGTLREQFF.

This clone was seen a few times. The CDR3 region is CASSLARGGETQYF. CDR3 coding DNA: TGTGCCAGCAGCTTAGCGAGGGGAGGGGAGACCCAGTACTTC. The chain is built from TRBV7-2 and TRBJ2-5, with 7 bases fitting TRBD2. The CDR3 spans 14 residues. The V and J ends lost 0 bases and 5 bases, in that order; junction bases with no gene match: 3. Germline CDR1 SGHTA, CDR2 FQGNSA.

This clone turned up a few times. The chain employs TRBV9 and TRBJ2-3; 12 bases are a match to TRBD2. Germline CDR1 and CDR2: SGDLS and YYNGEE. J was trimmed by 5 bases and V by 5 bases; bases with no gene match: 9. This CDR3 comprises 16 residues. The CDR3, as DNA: TGTGCCAGCAGAAAAGGACTAGCGGGGACGGGAGATACGCAGTATTTT. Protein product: CASRKGLAGTGDTQYF.

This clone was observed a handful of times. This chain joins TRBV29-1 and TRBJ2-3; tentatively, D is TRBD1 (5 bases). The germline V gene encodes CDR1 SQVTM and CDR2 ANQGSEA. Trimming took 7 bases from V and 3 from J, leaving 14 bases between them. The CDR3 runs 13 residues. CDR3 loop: CSGLTVSTDTQYF. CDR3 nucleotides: TGCAGCGGGCTGACAGTGAGTACAGATACGCAGTATTTT.

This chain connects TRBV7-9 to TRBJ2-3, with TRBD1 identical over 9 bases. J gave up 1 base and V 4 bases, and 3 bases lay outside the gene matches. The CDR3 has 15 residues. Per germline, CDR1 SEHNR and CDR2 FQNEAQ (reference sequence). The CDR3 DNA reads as TGTGCCAGCAGCTCCCGGGACAGGGGCACAGATACGCAGTATTTT. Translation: CASSSRDRGTDTQYF.

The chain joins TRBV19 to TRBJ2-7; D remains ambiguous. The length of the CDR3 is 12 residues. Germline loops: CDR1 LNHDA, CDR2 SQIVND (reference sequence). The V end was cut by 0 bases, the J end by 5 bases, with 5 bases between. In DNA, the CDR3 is TGTGCCAGTAGTATAGATCCAAACGAGCAGTACTTC. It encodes CASSIDPNEQYF.

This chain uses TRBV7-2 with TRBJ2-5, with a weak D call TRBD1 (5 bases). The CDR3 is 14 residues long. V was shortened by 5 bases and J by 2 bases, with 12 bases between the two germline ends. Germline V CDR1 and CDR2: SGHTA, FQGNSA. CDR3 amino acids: CASSPQGRQETQYF. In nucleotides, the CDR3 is TGTGCCAGCAGCCCCCAGGGAAGACAAGAGACCCAGTACTTC.

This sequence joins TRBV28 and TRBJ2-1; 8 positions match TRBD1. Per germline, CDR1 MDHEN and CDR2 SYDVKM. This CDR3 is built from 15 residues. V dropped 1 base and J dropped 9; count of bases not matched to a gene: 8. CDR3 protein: CASSLSTTGAGEQFF. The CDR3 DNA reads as TGTGCCAGCAGTTTATCAACGACAGGGGCAGGTGAGCAGTTCTTC.

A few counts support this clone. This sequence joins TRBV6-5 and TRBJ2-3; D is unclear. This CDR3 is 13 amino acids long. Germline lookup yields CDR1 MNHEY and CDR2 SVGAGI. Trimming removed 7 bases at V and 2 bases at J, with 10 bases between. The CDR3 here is CASKSGSTDTQYF. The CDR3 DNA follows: TGTGCCAGCAAATCCGGGTCCACAGATACGCAGTATTTT.

CDR3 loop: CSVFRPMNTEAFF. The CDR3 coding sequence is TGCAGCGTCTTCAGGCCTATGAACACTGAAGCTTTCTTT. The chain carries TRBV29-1 and TRBJ1-1; D is unclear. The CDR3 has 13 residues. V lost 6 bases and J lost 0, with 11 bases in between. Germline loops: CDR1 SQVTM, CDR2 ANQGSEA. Combining the CDR3 with reference TRBV29-1 and TRBJ1-1 gives the whole variable domain SAVISQKPSRDICQRGTSLTIQCQVDSQVTMMFWYRQQPGQSLTLIATANQGSEATYESGFVIDKFPISRPNLTFSTLTVSNMSPEDSSIYLCSVFRPMNTEAFFGQGTRLTVV.

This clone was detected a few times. CDR3 sequence: CASSITPQGRNQPQHF. The CDR3 bases are TGTGCCAGTAGTATTACTCCGCAGGGTAGAAATCAGCCCCAGCATTTT. The chain combines TRBV19 with TRBJ1-5; tentatively, D is TRBD1 (5 bases). The ends were cut back, 3 bases at V and 4 bases at J, with 16 bases in the middle. The CDR3 sequence is 16 residues long. The germline V gene has CDR1 LNHDA and CDR2 SQIVND (reference sequence).

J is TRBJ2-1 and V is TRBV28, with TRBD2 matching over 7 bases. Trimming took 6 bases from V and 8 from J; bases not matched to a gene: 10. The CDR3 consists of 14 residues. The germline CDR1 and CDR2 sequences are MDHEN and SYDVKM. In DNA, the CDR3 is TGTGCCAGCAGGCCAAGCGGGACTTGGGATGAGCAGTTCTTC. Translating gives CASRPSGTWDEQFF.

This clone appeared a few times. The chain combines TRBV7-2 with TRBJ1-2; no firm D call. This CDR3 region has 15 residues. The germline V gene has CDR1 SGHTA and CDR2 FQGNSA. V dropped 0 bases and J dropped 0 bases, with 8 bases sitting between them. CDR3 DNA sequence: TGTGCCAGCAGCTTAGCCCAGGTCCCTAACTATGGCTACACCTTC. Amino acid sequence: CASSLAQVPNYGYTF.

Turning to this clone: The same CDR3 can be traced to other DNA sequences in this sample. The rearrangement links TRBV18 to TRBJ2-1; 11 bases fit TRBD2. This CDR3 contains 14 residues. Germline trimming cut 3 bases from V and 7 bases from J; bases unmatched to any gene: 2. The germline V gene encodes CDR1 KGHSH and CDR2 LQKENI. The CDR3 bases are TGTGCCAGCTCACCCCGACTAGCGGGAAATGAGCAGTTCTTC. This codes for CASSPRLAGNEQFF.

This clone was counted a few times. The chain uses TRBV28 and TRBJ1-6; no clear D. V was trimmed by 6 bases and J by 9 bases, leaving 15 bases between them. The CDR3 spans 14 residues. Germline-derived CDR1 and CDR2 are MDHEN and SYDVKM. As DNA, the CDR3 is TGTGCCAGCAGAGAAGGAGGTCCTAGTTCACCCCTCCACTTT. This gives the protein CASREGGPSSPLHF.

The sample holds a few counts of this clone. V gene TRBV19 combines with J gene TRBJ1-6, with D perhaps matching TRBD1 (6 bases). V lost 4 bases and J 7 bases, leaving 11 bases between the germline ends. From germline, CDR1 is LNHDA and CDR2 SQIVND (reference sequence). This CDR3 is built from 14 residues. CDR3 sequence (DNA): TGTGCCAGTAGTACCGACAGGTCCAATTCACCCCTCCACTTT. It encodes CASSTDRSNSPLHF.

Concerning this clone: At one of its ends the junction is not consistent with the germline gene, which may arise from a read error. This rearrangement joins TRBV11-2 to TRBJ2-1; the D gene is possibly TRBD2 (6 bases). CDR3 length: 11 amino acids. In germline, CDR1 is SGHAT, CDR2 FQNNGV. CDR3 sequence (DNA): TGTGCCAGCAGTCCATTCAGTGGAGGGGTCTTC. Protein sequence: CASSPFSGGVF.

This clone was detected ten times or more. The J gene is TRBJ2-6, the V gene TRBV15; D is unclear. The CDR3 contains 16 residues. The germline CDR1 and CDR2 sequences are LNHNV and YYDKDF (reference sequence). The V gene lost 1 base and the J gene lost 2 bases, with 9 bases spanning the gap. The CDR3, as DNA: TGTGCCACCAGCAGAGTCCGGGTGACTGGGGCCAACGTCCTGACTTTC. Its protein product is CATSRVRVTGANVLTF.

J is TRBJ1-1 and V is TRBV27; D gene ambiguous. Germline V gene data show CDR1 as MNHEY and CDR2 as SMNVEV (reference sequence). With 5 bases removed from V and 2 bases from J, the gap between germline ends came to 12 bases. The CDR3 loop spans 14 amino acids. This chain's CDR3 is CASSLTGRNTEAFF. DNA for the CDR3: TGTGCCAGCAGTCTAACCGGGAGAAACACTGAAGCTTTCTTT.

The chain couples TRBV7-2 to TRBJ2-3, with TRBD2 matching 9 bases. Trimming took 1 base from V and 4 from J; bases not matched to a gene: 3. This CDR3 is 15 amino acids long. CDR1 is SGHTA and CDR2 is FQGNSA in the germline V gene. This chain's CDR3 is CASSLERGVPDTQYF. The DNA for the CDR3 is TGTGCCAGCAGCTTAGAGCGGGGGGTTCCAGATACGCAGTATTTT. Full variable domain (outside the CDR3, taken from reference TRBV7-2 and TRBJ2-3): GAGVSQSPSNKVTEKGKDVELRCDPISGHTALYWYRQSLGQGLEFLIYFQGNSAPDKSGLPSDRFSAERTGGSVSTLTIQRTQQEDSAVYLCASSLERGVPDTQYFGPGTRLTVL.

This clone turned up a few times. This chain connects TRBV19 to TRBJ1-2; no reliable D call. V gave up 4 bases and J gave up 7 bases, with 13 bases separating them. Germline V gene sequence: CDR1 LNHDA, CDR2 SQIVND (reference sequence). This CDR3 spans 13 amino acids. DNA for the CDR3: TGTGCCAGTAGTAACGGAGGGAAGCTTGGCTACACCTTC. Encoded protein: CASSNGGKLGYTF.

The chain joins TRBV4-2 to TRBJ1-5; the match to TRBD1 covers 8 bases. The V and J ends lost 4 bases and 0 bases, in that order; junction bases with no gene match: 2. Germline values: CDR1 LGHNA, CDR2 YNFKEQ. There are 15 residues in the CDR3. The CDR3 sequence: CASSRTGNSNQPQHF. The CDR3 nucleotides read TGTGCCAGCAGCCGGACAGGGAATAGCAATCAGCCCCAGCATTTT.

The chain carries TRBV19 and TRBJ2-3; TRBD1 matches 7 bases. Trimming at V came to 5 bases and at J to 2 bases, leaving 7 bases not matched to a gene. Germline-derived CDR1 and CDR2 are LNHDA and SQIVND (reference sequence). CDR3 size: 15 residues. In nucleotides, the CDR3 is TGTGCCAGTAGTCTTCGGGACAGATACACAGATACGCAGTATTTT. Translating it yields CASSLRDRYTDTQYF.

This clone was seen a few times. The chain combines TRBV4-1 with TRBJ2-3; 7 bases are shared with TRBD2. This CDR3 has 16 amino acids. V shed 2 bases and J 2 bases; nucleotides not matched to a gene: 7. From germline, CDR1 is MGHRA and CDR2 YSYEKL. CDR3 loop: CASSQSLADVTDTQYF. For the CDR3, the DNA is TGCGCCAGCAGCCAATCGCTAGCGGATGTCACAGATACGCAGTATTTT.